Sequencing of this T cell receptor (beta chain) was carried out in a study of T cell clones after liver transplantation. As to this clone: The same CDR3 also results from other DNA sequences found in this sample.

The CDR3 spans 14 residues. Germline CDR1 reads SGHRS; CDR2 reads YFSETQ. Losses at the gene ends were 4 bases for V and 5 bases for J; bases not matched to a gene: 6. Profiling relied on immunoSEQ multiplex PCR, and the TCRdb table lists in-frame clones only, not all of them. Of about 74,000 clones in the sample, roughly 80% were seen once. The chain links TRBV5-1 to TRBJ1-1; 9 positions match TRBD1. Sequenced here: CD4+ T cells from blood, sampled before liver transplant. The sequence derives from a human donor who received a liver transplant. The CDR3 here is CASSLDRGGTEAFF. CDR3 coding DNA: TGCGCCAGCAGCCTGGACAGGGGAGGGACTGAAGCTTTCTTT. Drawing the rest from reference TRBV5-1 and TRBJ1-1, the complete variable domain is KAGVTQTPRYLIKTRGQQVTLSCSPISGHRSVSWYQQTPGQGLQFLFEYFSETQRNKGNFPGRFSGRQFSNSRSEMNVSTLELGDSALYLCASSLDRGGTEAFFGQGTRLTVV.